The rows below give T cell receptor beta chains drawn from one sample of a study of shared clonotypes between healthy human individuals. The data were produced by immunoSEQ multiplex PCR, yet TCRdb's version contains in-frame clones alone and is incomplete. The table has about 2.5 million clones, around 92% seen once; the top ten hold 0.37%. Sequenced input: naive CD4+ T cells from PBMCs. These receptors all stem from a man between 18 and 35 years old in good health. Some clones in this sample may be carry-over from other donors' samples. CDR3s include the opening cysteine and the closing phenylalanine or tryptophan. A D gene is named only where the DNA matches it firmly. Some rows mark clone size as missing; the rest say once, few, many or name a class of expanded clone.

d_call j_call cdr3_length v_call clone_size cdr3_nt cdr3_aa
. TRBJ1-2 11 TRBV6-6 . TGTGCCAGCAGTCCCCCGGGGGGCTACACCTTC CASSPPGGYTF
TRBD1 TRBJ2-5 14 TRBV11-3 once TGTGCCAGCAGCTTAGGGGACAGCCAAGAGACCCAGTACTTC CASSLGDSQETQYF
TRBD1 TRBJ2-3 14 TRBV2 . TGTGCCAGCAGTCGGACAGGGTCCACAGATACGCAGTATTTT CASSRTGSTDTQYF
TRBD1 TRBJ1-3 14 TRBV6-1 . TGTGCCAGCAGGACAGGGGGCTCTGGAAACACCATATATTTT CASRTGGSGNTIYF
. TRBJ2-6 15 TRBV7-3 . TGTGCCAGCAGCCGTCGGGTGGCTGGGGCCAACGTCCTGACTTTC CASSRRVAGANVLTF
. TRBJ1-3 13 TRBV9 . TGTGCCAGCAGAGCGAACTCTGGAAACACCATATATTTT CASRANSGNTIYF
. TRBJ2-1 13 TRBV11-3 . TGTGCCAGCAGCTTAGGGACAGCGTATGAGCAGTTCTTC CASSLGTAYEQFF
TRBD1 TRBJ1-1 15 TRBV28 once TGTGCCAGCAGTTTATCGCAAATCCGGGACAGTGAAGCTTTCTTT CASSLSQIRDSEAFF
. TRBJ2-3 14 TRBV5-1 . TGCGCCAGCAGCTTGATCGGGGGATCAGATACGCAGTATTTT CASSLIGGSDTQYF
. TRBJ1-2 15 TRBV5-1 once TGCGCCAGCAGCTTGAGCGCAGGGCCCCGGGGTGGCTACACCTTC CASSLSAGPRGGYTF
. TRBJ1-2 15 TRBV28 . TGTGCCAGCAGGATAGCAATCGGGGCTAACTATGGCTACACCTTC CASRIAIGANYGYTF
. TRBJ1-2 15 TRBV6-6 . TGTGCCAGCAGTTACTCGAGGCAGGGAAGGCACGGCTACACCTTC CASSYSRQGRHGYTF
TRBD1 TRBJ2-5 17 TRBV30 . TGTGCCTGGAGTGTTACGACAGGGGGCTGGTACCAAGAGACCCAGTACTTC CAWSVTTGGWYQETQYF
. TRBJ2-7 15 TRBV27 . TGTGCCAGCAGTTTAAACGGGAAAGGTTCCTACGAGCAGTACTTC CASSLNGKGSYEQYF
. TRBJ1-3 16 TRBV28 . TGTGCCAGCACCTCCCCAACGGGAGTCTCTGGAAACACCATATATTTT CASTSPTGVSGNTIYF
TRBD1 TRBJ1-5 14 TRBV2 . TGTGCCAGCTCGGGGACAGGGGGCAATCAGCCCCAGCATTTT CASSGTGGNQPQHF
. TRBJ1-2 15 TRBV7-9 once TGTGCCAGCAGCTTAGGGCCAGGGGAAGGGTATGGCTACACCTTC CASSLGPGEGYGYTF
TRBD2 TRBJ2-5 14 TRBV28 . TGTGCCAGCAGCCCCGCGGGGGGCCGAGAGACCCAGTACTTC CASSPAGGRETQYF
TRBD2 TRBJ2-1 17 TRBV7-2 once TGTGCCAGCAGCTTAATAGCGGGACTCTACCCAAACAATGAGCAGTTCTTC CASSLIAGLYPNNEQFF
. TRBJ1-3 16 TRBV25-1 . TGTGCCAGCAGTGGTATAGGACTGAACTCTGGAAACACCATATATTTT CASSGIGLNSGNTIYF
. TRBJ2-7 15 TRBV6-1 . TGTGCCAGCAGTGAAGCAGCCGGGAACTCCTACGAGCAGTACTTC CASSEAAGNSYEQYF
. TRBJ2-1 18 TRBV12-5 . TGTGCTAGTGGTTTCTCAACCTTTAAGGGGCCACCCTACAATGAGCAGTTCTTC CASGFSTFKGPPYNEQFF